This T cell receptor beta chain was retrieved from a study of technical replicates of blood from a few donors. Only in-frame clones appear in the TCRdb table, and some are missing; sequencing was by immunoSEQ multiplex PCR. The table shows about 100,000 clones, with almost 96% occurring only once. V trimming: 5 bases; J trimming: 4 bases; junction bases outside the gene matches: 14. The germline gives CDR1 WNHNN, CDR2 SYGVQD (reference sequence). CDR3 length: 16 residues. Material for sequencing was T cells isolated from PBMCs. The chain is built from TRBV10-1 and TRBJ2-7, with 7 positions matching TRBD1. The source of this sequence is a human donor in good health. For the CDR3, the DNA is TGCGCCAGCAGTCCTAGAAGTCGGGACAGAGAGTACGAGCAGTACTTC. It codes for CASSPRSRDREYEQYF.